This TCR beta chain was documented in a study of tumor-infiltrating lymphocytes in primary liver carcinoma. Study-level findings and limits: Pairs of tumor regions overlapped more than tumor-adjacent and tumor-blood pairs did. Tumor top-250-clone fractions significantly exceeded those of blood (p = 0.039).

V gave up 4 bases and J gave up 13 bases, with 29 bases separating them. Germline loops: CDR1 SGHAT, CDR2 FQDESV (reference sequence). The CDR3 extends over 17 amino acids. Remarks on this clonotype: Antigen unknown.

cDNA specific to TCR beta was made from roughly 500 ng of total RNA, with a constant-region primer employed for priming. Researchers made the TCR beta libraries by running three nested multiplex PCR rounds with slightly modified ARM-PCR. Amplification in the first two PCR rounds was performed using TRBV1-TRBV30 forward primers and a C-beta reverse primer for roughly 9 cycles each. TCRdb redid the calling of the multiplex PCR reads with MiXCR, one entry per CDR3 protein. Among roughly 190,000 distinct CDR3 sequences, 85% were seen once, and the ten largest hold 15% to 20%. RNA and DNA were co-extracted from roughly 20-30 mg of unsorted bulk tissue. Every single tumor sample held over 75% viable tumor cells.

This chain connects TRBV11-1 to TRBJ2-1; D may be TRBD2 (5 bases). The material sequenced was tumor tissue from primary liver carcinoma. The receptor comes from a man aged 35 to 55 with primary liver carcinoma and hepatitis B virus infection. DNA of the CDR3: TGTGCCAGCAGCTCAAACGGGATGAGCAGATTGTTTAGTGACCAGTTCTTC. Translating it yields CASSSNGMSRLFSDQFF.